This T cell receptor beta chain was obtained from a study of control samples from healthy donors and cancer patients. Sequencing used immunoSEQ multiplex PCR; TCRdb keeps in-frame clones, though not all of them. The table includes some 65,000 clones, 84% detected once. This CDR3 spans 14 amino acids. The V end lost 6 bases, the J end lost 2 bases, and 11 bases lay between the germline ends. From germline, CDR1 is MNHNY and CDR2 SVGAGI (reference sequence). The genes are TRBV6-6 and TRBJ1-5; D uncertain. The sample consisted of PBMCs. This clonotype originated in a woman in her fifties or sixties with lung cancer. CDR3 sequence (DNA): TGTGCCAGCAGCGAGGCAAATGGCAATCAGCCCCAGCATTTT. It is translated as CASSEANGNQPQHF.